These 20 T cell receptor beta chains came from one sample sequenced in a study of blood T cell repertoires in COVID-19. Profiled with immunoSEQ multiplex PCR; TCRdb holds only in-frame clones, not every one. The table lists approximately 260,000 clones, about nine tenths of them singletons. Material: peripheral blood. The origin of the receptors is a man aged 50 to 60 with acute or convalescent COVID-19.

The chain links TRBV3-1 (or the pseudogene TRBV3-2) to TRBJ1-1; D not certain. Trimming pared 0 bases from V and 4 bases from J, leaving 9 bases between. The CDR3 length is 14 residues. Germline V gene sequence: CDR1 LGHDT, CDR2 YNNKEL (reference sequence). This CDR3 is CASSQEVGSTEAFF. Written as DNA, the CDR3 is TGTGCCAGCAGCCAAGAAGTAGGGAGCACTGAAGCTTTCTTT.

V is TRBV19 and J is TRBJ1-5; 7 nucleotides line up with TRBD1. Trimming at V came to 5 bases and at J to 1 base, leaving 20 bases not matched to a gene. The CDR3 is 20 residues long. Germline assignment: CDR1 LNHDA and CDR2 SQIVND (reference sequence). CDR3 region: CASSPGPGQRIRASNQPQHF. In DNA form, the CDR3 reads TGTGCCAGTAGTCCGGGGCCGGGACAGCGAATAAGGGCGAGCAATCAGCCCCAGCATTTT.

Here the CDR3 DNA reads TGTGCCACCGGGAAGGACGGATTAAACTATGGCTACACCTTC. It specifies CATGKDGLNYGYTF. This rearrangement joins TRBV7-8 to TRBJ1-2; no definite D call. The germline V and J ends were trimmed by 10 bases and 2 bases, with 17 bases remaining between them. The germline V gene has CDR1 SGHVS and CDR2 FQNEAQ. The CDR3 sequence is 14 residues long.

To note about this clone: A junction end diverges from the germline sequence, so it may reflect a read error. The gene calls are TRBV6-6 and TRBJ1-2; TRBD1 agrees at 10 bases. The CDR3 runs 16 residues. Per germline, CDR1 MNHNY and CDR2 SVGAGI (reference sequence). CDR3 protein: CASSYSPGQGQSGYTF. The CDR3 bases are TGTGCCAGCAGCTACTCCCCGGGACAGGGGCAGTCTGGCTACACCTTC.

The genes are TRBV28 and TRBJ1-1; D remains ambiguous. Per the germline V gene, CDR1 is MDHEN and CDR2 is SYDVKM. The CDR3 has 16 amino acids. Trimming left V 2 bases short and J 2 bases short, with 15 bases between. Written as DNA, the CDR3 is TGTGCCAGCAGTTTAGATGGGGAGTGGAGAAACACTGAAGCTTTCTTT. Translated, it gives CASSLDGEWRNTEAFF.

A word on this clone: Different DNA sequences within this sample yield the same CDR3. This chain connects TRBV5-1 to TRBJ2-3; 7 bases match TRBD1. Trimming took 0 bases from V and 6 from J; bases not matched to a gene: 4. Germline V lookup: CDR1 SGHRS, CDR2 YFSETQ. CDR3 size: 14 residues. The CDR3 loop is CASSLEGAGDTQYF. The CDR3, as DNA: TGCGCCAGCAGCTTGGAGGGGGCCGGGGATACGCAGTATTTT.

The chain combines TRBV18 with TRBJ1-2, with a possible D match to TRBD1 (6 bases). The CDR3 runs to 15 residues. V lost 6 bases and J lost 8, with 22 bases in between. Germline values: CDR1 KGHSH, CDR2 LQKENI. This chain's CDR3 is CASSATSTGLGGYTF. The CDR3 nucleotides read TGTGCCAGCTCGGCAACTTCAACAGGGCTCGGGGGCTACACCTTC. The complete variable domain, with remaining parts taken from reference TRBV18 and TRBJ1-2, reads NAGVMQNPRHLVRRRGQEARLRCSPMKGHSHVYWYRQLPEEGLKFMVYLQKENIIDESGMPKERFSAEFPKEGPSILRIQQVVRGDSAAYFCASSATSTGLGGYTFGSGTRLTVV.

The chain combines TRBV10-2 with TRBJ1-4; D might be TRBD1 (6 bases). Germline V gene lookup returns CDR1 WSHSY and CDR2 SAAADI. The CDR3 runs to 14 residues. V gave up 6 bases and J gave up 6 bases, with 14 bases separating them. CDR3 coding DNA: TGCGCCAGCAGACTCACAGGGATAGATGAAAAACTGTTTTTT. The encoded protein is CASRLTGIDEKLFF.

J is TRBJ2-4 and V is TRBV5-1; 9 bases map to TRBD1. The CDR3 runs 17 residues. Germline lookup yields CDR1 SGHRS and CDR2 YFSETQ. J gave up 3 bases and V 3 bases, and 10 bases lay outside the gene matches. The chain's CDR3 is CASSWTGETLGKNIQYF. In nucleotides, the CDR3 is TGCGCCAGCAGCTGGACAGGGGAGACCTTGGGCAAAAACATTCAGTACTTC. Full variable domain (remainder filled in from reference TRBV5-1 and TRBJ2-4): KAGVTQTPRYLIKTRGQQVTLSCSPISGHRSVSWYQQTPGQGLQFLFEYFSETQRNKGNFPGRFSGRQFSNSRSEMNVSTLELGDSALYLCASSWTGETLGKNIQYFGAGTRLSVL.

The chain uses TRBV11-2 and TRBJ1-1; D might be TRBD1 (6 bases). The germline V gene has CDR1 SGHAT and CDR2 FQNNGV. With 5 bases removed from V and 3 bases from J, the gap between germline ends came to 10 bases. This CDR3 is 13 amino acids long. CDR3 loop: CASSAQGYTEAFF. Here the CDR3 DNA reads TGTGCCAGCAGCGCTCAGGGGTACACTGAAGCTTTCTTT.

CDR3 bases: TGTGCCAGCAAGGCAGGGGTGGGTGGCTACACCTTC. Its translation is CASKAGVGGYTF. This sequence joins TRBV12-3 or TRBV12-4 and TRBJ1-2, with D possibly matching TRBD1 (6 bases). Trimming shortened V by 7 bases and J by 7 bases, and 13 bases separated the two germline ends. This CDR3 region has 12 residues.

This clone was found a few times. DNA of the CDR3: TGTGCCAGCAGTGAGGTAGTTACAGGGGGTCGTGATGGCTACACCTTC. This translates into CASSEVVTGGRDGYTF. The chain uses TRBV25-1 and TRBJ1-2; 8 bases agree with TRBD1. The CDR3 loop spans 16 amino acids. From germline, CDR1 is MGHDK and CDR2 SYGVNS. V dropped 3 bases and J dropped 6; count of bases not matched to a gene: 12.

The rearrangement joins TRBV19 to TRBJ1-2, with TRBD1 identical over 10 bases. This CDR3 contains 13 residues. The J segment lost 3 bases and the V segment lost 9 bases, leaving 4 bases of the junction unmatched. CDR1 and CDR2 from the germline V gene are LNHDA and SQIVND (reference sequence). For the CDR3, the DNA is TGTGCCAGCCGACAGGGGGCCGACTATGGCTACACCTTC. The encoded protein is CASRQGADYGYTF.

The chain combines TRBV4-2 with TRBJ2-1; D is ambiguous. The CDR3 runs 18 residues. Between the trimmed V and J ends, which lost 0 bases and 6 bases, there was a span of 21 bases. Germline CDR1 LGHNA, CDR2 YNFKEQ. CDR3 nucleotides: TGTGCCAGCAGCCAAGATTTAGTGAGAACCCTGCCAAGCAATGAGCAGTTCTTC. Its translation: CASSQDLVRTLPSNEQFF.

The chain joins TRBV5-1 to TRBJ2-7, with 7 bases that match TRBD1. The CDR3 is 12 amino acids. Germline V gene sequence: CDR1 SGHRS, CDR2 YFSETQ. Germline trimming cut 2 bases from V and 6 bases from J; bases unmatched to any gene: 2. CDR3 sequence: CASSFDRVEQYF. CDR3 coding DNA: TGCGCCAGCAGCTTCGACAGGGTCGAGCAGTACTTC.

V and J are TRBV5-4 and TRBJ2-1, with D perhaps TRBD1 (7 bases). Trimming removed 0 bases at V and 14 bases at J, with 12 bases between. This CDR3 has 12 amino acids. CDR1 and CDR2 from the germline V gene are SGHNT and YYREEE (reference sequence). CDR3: CASSLAGDRKFF. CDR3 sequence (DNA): TGTGCCAGCAGCTTGGCGGGGGACAGAAAGTTCTTC.

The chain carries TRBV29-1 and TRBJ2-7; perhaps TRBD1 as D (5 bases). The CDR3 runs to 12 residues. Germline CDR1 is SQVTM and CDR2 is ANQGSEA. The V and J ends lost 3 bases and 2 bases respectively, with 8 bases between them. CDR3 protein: CSVESGPYEQYF. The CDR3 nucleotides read TGCAGCGTTGAGTCAGGGCCCTACGAGCAGTACTTC.

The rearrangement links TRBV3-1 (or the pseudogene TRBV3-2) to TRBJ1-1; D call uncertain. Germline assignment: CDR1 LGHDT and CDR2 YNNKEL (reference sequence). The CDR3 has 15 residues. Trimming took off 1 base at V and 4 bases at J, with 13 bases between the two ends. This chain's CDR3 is CASSQGSLTGTEAFF. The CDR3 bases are TGTGCCAGCAGCCAAGGTAGCCTAACGGGCACTGAAGCTTTCTTT.

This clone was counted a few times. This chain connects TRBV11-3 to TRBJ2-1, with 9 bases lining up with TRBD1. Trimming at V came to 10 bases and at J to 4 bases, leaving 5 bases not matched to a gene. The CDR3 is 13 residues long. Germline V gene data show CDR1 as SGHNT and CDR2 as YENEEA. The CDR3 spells CATRTGEYNEQFF. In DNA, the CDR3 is TGTGCCACTAGGACAGGGGAGTACAATGAGCAGTTCTTC.

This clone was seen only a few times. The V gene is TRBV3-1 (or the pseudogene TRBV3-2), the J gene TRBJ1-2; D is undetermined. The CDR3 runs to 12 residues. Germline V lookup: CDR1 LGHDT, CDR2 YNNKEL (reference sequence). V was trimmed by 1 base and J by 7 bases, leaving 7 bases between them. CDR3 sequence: CASSQGSVGYTF. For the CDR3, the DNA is TGTGCCAGCAGCCAAGGCTCGGTTGGCTACACCTTC.